The 21 T cell receptor beta chains below all came from one sample that was sequenced in a study of T cell repertoires in cytomegalovirus infection. TCRdb passed the reads through MiXCR, listing each CDR3 protein once. The sample comprises 270,000 or so distinct CDR3 sequences, approximately 15% of which are singletons, and about half rests with the top ten. The specimen sequenced was CD8+ T cells from PBMCs. The receptor set was obtained from a human donor in good health (CMV status not recorded). Some clones in this sample may be carry-over from other donors' samples.

CDR3 bases: TGTGCCAGCAGCTTAGAGGGGAGACCTGGCGAGCAGTACTTC. Amino acids: CASSLEGRPGEQYF. V gene TRBV5-8 combines with J gene TRBJ2-7; either TRBD1 or TRBD2 may fit D (5 bases each). V dropped 2 bases and J dropped 6 bases, with 15 bases sitting between them. CDR1 is SGHTS, CDR2 YDEGEE, per germline. The CDR3 consists of 14 residues.

This clonotype has a count of ten or more. This chain connects TRBV6-5 to TRBJ1-2; TRBD1 matches at 8 bases. The germline CDR1 and CDR2 sequences are MNHEY and SVGAGI. V was pared by 2 bases and J by 3 bases, with 5 bases of the junction left unmatched. This CDR3 has 15 residues. CDR3 bases: TGTGCCAGCAGTTACACAGGGGGTCATGACTATGGCTACACCTTC. This translates into CASSYTGGHDYGYTF.

This clonotype was found many times. The chain joins TRBV7-2 to TRBJ1-5, with TRBD1 matching 9 bases. After removal of 5 bases from V and 2 bases from J, the junction contained 4 bases not matched to a gene. The CDR3 consists of 15 residues. Looked up from germline, CDR1 is SGHTA and CDR2 is FQGNSA. Here the CDR3 DNA reads TGTGCCAGCAGCGTCCGGACAGGGGGCAATCAGCCCCAGCATTTT. It encodes CASSVRTGGNQPQHF.

To note about this clonotype: This may stem from a read error, because a much larger clone lies one nucleotide away. V and J are TRBV7-6 and TRBJ1-1; D may be TRBD1 (6 bases). CDR3 length equals 13 residues. Looked up from germline, CDR1 is SGHVS and CDR2 is FNYEAQ. With 9 bases removed from V and 5 bases from J, the gap between germline ends came to 16 bases. Here the CDR3 reads CASSEGGTTEAFF. DNA for the CDR3: TGTGCCAGTTCTGAAGGGGGTACGACTGAAGCTTTCTTT.

This clonotype was seen many times. The chain links TRBV7-6 to TRBJ2-2; D perhaps matches TRBD2 (5 bases). Trimming stripped 0 bases from V and 6 bases from J, with 11 bases between. This CDR3 contains 15 residues. CDR1 is SGHVS and CDR2 is FNYEAQ in the germline V gene. The CDR3 region has the DNA TGTGCCAGCAGCTTAGCCGATCTAGCCCCCGGGGAGCTGTTTTTT. Its protein product is CASSLADLAPGELFF.

Many counts were recorded for this clonotype. The chain combines TRBV20-1 with TRBJ1-5; TRBD1 might be the D (6 bases). Germline CDR1 DFQATT, CDR2 SNEGSKA (reference sequence). V was pared by 3 bases and J by 6 bases, with 12 bases between. CDR3 size: 13 residues. CDR3 nucleotide sequence: TGCAGTGCTAGCTGGGGGGCGGCTCAGCCCCAGCATTTT. Translating it yields CSASWGAAQPQHF.

This clonotype was observed many times. The chain is built from TRBV11-1 and TRBJ2-1; a weak D match, TRBD1 (6 bases). The CDR3 is 16 residues long. The V end lost 5 bases, the J end lost 4 bases, and 18 bases lay between the germline ends. Germline V gives CDR1 SGHAT, CDR2 FQDESV (reference sequence). CDR3 nucleotides: TGTGCCAGCAGCGCCGAGGTCCGGACAGAATACAATGAGCAGTTCTTC. This translates into CASSAEVRTEYNEQFF.

This clonotype was picked up many times. This chain connects TRBV4-1 to TRBJ2-1; 9 bases agree with TRBD1. With 1 base clipped from V and 6 bases from J, the junction kept 7 bases outside the gene matches. The CDR3 has 16 amino acids. From germline, CDR1 is MGHRA and CDR2 YSYEKL. In nucleotides, the CDR3 is TGCGCCAGCAGCCAAGGGACAGGGGTTTTAGGCAATGAGCAGTTCTTC. This gives the protein CASSQGTGVLGNEQFF.

This chain joins TRBV12-3 or TRBV12-4 and TRBJ2-2; unclear D gene. The ends were cut back, 3 bases at V and 1 base at J, with 12 bases in the middle. This CDR3 is 16 amino acids long. The DNA of the CDR3 is TGTGCCAGCAGTTTGTCGCCCGTACTGAACACCGGGGAGCTGTTTTTT. This encodes CASSLSPVLNTGELFF.

The genes are TRBV29-1 and TRBJ2-3, with 10 bases fitting TRBD1. The CDR3 sequence is 15 residues long. The germline CDR1 and CDR2 sequences are SQVTM and ANQGSEA. The J segment lost 4 bases and the V segment lost 3 bases, leaving 7 bases of the junction unmatched. As DNA, the CDR3 is TGCAGCGTTGAGATGGGACAGGGGATAGCAGATACGCAGTATTTT. Translated: CSVEMGQGIADTQYF.

At least ten counts were recorded for this clonotype. V usage is TRBV2 and J usage is TRBJ2-2; tentative D call: TRBD2 (6 bases). Trimming removed 6 bases from V and 5 bases from J, with 19 bases in between. Germline V lookup: CDR1 SNHLY, CDR2 FYNNEI. The CDR3 extends over 16 amino acids. CDR3 sequence: CASRSPSGTFTGELFF. As DNA, the CDR3 is TGTGCCAGCAGGAGCCCTTCCGGGACTTTTACCGGGGAGCTGTTTTTT.

The table lists this clonotype with many counts. V gene TRBV7-9 combines with J gene TRBJ2-6; tentative D call: TRBD1 (6 bases). The V and J ends lost 10 bases and 0 bases respectively, with 19 bases between them. The CDR3 loop spans 17 amino acids. Germline-derived CDR1 and CDR2 are SEHNR and FQNEAQ (reference sequence). The CDR3 region has the DNA TGTGCCAACACAGGCCAGGGGTCTCTCTCTGGGGCCAACGTCCTGACTTTC. This gives the protein CANTGQGSLSGANVLTF.

This clonotype turned up a few times. The chain recombines TRBV5-6 with TRBJ2-7, with D unclear. CDR3 size: 13 residues. CDR1 and CDR2 (germline): SGHDT, YYEEEE. Trimming took off 2 bases at V and 7 bases at J, with 13 bases between the two ends. CDR3 nucleotides: TGTGCCAGCAGCTTAGTACTACCACGGGAGCAGTACTTC. Amino acid sequence: CASSLVLPREQYF. Complete variable domain (other parts from reference TRBV5-6 and TRBJ2-7): DAGVTQSPTHLIKTRGQQVTLRCSPKSGHDTVSWYQQALGQGPQFIFQYYEEEERQRGNFPDRFSGHQFPNYSSELNVNALLLGDSALYLCASSLVLPREQYFGPGTRLTVT.

The V call is TRBV6-2 or TRBV6-3, the J call TRBJ2-2, with 9 positions matching TRBD1. J lost 5 bases, V lost 2 bases, and 6 bases had no gene match. CDR3 length: 16 residues. Germline V gives CDR1 MNHEY, CDR2 SVGEGT. Here the CDR3 reads CASSYMGQGKTGELFF. The CDR3 DNA sequence: TGTGCCAGCAGTTACATGGGACAGGGAAAGACCGGGGAGCTGTTTTTT.

The chain couples TRBV20-1 to TRBJ2-3; D perhaps matches TRBD1 (5 bases). With 5 bases removed from V and 5 bases from J, the gap between germline ends came to 29 bases. The CDR3 is 18 amino acids. Germline V gives CDR1 DFQATT, CDR2 SNEGSKA (reference sequence). CDR3 in amino acids: CSAPMVSNRGSRGDTQYF. DNA for the CDR3: TGCAGTGCTCCAATGGTTTCGAATAGGGGATCCCGAGGAGATACGCAGTATTTT.

The chain links TRBV19 to TRBJ2-3; 7 nucleotides align to TRBD2. The CDR3 is 17 residues long. The junction had 11 bases not matched to a gene; V was cut back by 5 bases and J by 0 bases. Germline V gene lookup returns CDR1 LNHDA and CDR2 SQIVND (reference sequence). This CDR3 reads CASSPLAGTTSTDTQYF. As DNA, the CDR3 is TGTGCCAGTAGTCCCCTGGCGGGGACTACTAGCACAGATACGCAGTATTTT.

The chain employs TRBV29-1 and TRBJ2-5; 14 positions agree with TRBD2. Germline CDR1 is SQVTM and CDR2 is ANQGSEA. The CDR3 spans 14 residues. Losses at the gene ends were 6 bases for V and 5 bases for J; bases not matched to a gene: 5. This CDR3 is CSVRTSGGRETQYF. The CDR3 nucleotides are TGCAGCGTGCGGACTAGCGGGGGGCGGGAGACCCAGTACTTC.

This clonotype was seen repeatedly, ten times or more. The rearrangement uses TRBV7-9 and TRBJ2-7; D possibly corresponds to TRBD1 (6 bases). V lost 5 bases and J 2 bases, leaving 19 bases between the germline ends. The CDR3 has 16 residues. The germline V gene has CDR1 SEHNR and CDR2 FQNEAQ (reference sequence). CDR3 amino acids: CASSPVDRSPTYEQYF. The CDR3 coding sequence is TGTGCCAGCAGCCCAGTTGACAGGTCTCCGACCTACGAGCAGTACTTC.

This clonotype was observed at least ten times. The rearrangement joins TRBV12-3 or TRBV12-4 to TRBJ2-7; D unresolved. The V end was cut by 1 base, the J end by 0 bases, with 7 bases between. The length of the CDR3 is 14 residues. CDR3 amino acids: CASSLGDDSYEQYF. In DNA, the CDR3 is TGTGCCAGCAGTTTAGGCGACGACTCCTACGAGCAGTACTTC.

The table lists this clonotype with many counts. The chain links TRBV7-2 to TRBJ1-5; possibly TRBD1 for D (6 bases). This CDR3 comprises 14 residues. V was trimmed by 5 bases and J by 1 base, leaving 9 bases between them. From germline, CDR1 is SGHTA and CDR2 FQGNSA. The CDR3 protein is CASSLTGSNQPQHF. In nucleotides, the CDR3 is TGTGCCAGCAGCCTTACAGGGAGCAATCAGCCCCAGCATTTT.

The chain is built from TRBV4-1 and TRBJ1-6; possible D gene TRBD1, 6 bases. CDR1 and CDR2 from the germline V gene are MGHRA and YSYEKL. The CDR3 spans 15 residues. Trimming shortened V by 0 bases and J by 10 bases, and 13 bases separated the two germline ends. The CDR3 sequence: CASSQEWGADSPLHF. The CDR3 coding sequence is TGCGCCAGCAGCCAAGAATGGGGGGCAGACTCACCCCTCCACTTT.